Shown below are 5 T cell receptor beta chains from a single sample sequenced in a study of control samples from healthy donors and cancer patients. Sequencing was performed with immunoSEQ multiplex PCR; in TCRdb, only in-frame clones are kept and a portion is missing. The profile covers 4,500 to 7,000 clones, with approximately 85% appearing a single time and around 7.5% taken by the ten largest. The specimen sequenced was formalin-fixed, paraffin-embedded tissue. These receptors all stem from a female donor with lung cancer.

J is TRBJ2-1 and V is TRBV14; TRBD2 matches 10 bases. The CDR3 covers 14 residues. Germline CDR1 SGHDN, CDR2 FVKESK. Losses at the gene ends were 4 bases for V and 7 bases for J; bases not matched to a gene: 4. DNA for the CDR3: TGTGCCAGCAGCCCTAGCGGGAGTTGGAATGAGCAGTTCTTC. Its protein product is CASSPSGSWNEQFF.

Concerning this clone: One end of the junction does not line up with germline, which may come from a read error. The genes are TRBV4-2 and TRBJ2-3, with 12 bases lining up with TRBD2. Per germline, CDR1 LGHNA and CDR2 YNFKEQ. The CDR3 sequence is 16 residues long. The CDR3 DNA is TGTGCCAGCAGTGACGGACTAGCGGGAACCACAGATACACAGTATTTT. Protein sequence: CASSDGLAGTTDTQYF.

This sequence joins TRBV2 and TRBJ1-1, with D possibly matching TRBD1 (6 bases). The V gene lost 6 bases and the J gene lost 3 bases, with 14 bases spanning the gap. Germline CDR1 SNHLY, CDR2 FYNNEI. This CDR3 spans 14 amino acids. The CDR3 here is CASRRREGDTEAFF. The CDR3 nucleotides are TGTGCCAGCAGAAGACGGGAGGGGGACACTGAAGCTTTCTTT.

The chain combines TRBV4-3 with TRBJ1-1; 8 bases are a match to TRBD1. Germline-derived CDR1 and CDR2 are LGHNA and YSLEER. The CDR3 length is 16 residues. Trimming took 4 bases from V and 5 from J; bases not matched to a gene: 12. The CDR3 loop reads CASSPGQGVRGTEAFF. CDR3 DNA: TGCGCCAGCAGCCCCGGACAGGGCGTAAGGGGTACTGAAGCTTTCTTT.

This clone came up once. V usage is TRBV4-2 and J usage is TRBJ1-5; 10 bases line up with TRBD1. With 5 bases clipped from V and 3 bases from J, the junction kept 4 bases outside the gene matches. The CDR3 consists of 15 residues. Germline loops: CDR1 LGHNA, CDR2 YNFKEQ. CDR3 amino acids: CASSYGTGDNQPQHF. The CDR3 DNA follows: TGTGCCAGCAGCTACGGGACAGGGGACAATCAGCCCCAGCATTTT.